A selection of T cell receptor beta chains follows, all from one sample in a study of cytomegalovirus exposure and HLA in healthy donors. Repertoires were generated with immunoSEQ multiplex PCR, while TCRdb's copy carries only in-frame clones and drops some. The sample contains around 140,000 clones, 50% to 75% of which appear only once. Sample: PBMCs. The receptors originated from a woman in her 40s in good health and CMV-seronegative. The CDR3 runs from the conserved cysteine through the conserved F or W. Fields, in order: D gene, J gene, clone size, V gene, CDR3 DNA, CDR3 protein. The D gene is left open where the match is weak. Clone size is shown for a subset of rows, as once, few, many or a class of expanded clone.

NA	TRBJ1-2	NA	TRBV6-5	TGTGCCAGCAGTCCTTCCCGGGGGGACGGCGGCTACACCTTC	CASSPSRGDGGYTF
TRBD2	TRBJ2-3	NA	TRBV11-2	TGTGCCAGCAGCTGGCTCACTAGCGGGTCCACAGATACGCAGTATTTT	CASSWLTSGSTDTQYF
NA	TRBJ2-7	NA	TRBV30	TGTGCCTGGAAAGGGAGCTCCTACGAGCAGTACTTC	CAWKGSSYEQYF
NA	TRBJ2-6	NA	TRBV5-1	TGCGCCAGCAGCTTGGCCCGGGGGACTGGGGCCAACGTCCTGACTTTC	CASSLARGTGANVLTF
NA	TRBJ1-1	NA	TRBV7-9	TGTGCCAGCAGCTTAGACAGGAACACTGAAGCTTTCTTT	CASSLDRNTEAFF
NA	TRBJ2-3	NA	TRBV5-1	TGCGCCAGCAGCTTGGCTGGTGACTGGGATACGCAGTATTTT	CASSLAGDWDTQYF
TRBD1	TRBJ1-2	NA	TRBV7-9	TGTGCCAGCAGCGCCCTAGGGGGCTCGTCTTATGGCTACACCTTC	CASSALGGSSYGYTF
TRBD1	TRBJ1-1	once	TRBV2	TGTGCCAGCAGAAGACAGGGGTCCACTGAAGCTTTCTTT	CASRRQGSTEAFF
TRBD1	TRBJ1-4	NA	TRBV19	TGTGCCAGTAGTACGACAGGGATCGTTGAAAAACTGTTTTTT	CASSTTGIVEKLFF
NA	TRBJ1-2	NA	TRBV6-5	TGTGCCAGCAGTTACTCGGTGGGCGATGGCTACACCTTC	CASSYSVGDGYTF
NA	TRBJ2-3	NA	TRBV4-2	TGTGCCAGCAGCCAAGTGTACTTCGGGGCAGGGGAAGGAGATACGCAGTATTTT	CASSQVYFGAGEGDTQYF
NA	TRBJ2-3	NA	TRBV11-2	TGTGCCAGCAGCTTACGCCTTACTAGTACAGATACGCAGTATTTT	CASSLRLTSTDTQYF
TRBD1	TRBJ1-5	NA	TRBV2	TGTGCCAGCAGCGGGACAGGGCGGCATCAGCCCCAGCATTTT	CASSGTGRHQPQHF
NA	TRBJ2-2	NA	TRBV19	TGTGCCAGTAAACAGACAAACACCGGGGAGCTGTTTTTT	CASKQTNTGELFF
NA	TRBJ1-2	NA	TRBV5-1	TGCGCCAGCAGCTTGGGACAAAACGGTGGCTACACCTTC	CASSLGQNGGYTF
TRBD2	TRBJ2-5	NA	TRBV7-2	TGTGCCAGCAGCTTAGAGTTGGGTAGCGGGGGGTCACTAGAGACCCAGTACTTC	CASSLELGSGGSLETQYF
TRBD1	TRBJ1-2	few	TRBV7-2	TGTGCCAGCAGCTTAATCGGGACAGGGGCCGGTGGCTACACCTTC	CASSLIGTGAGGYTF
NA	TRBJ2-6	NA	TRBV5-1	TGCGCCAGCAGCTTGTCATCGGTTGCCGGGGCCAACGTCCTGACTTTC	CASSLSSVAGANVLTF
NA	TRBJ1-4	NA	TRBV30	TGTGCCTGGGCTAGGTCAGGGGAAAAACTGTTTTTT	CAWARSGEKLFF
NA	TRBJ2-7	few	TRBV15	TGTGCCACCAGCAGAGATTTAGGAGGAACCTACGAGCAGTACTTC	CATSRDLGGTYEQYF
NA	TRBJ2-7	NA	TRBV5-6	TGTGCCAGCAGCCCCCAGGACAGATACGAGCAGTACTTC	CASSPQDRYEQYF
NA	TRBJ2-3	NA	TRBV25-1	TGTGCCAGCAGTGAACTAGGCGGAACTAGCACAGATACGCAGTATTTT	CASSELGGTSTDTQYF
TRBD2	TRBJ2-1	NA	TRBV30	TGTGCCTGGAGTGCTAGCGGGGGGGTTATCGATGAGCAGTTCTTC	CAWSASGGVIDEQFF
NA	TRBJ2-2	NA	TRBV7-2	TGTGCCAGCAGCCTTACCGTGCAGGACACCGGGGAGCTGTTTTTT	CASSLTVQDTGELFF
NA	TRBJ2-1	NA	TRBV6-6	TGTGCCAGCAGTTACGGGCCCCCCTACAATGAGCAGTTCTTC	CASSYGPPYNEQFF
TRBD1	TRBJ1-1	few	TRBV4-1	TGCGCCAGCAGCCAAGATTTGACAGGGGGGAACACTGAAGCTTTCTTT	CASSQDLTGGNTEAFF
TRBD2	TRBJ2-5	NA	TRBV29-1	TGCAGCGTTGAAGATCGTGCTAGCGGCGGCCCCTGGACCCAGTACTTC	CSVEDRASGGPWTQYF
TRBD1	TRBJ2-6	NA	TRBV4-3	TGCGCCAGCAGCCAAGTAACCGGGACAGGGGTTCTCTCTGGGGCCAACGTCCTGACTTTC	CASSQVTGTGVLSGANVLTF
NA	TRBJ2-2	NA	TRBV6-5	TGTGCCAGCACCCTTGACTCTAACACCGGGGAGCTGTTTTTT	CASTLDSNTGELFF
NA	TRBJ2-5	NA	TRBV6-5	TGTGCCAGCAGTAGACAGGAGCCCCAAGAGACCCAGTACTTC	CASSRQEPQETQYF
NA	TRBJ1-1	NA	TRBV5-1	TGCGCCAGCACCCCAGGGGCTTTTAACACTGAAGCTTTCTTT	CASTPGAFNTEAFF
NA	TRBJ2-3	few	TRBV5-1	TGCGCCAGCAGCTTGGGTCAGGGGCGCACAGATACGCAGTATTTT	CASSLGQGRTDTQYF
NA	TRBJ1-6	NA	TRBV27	TGTGCCAGCAGTTTTGGGCGGGGAGGCGGGAGGGATTCACCCCTCCACTTT	CASSFGRGGGRDSPLHF
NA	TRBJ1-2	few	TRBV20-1	TGCAGTGCTAGTGAGCGTCAAACCTTC	CSASERQTF
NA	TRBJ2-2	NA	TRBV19	TGTGCCAGTAGTATGGTCAGAAACACCGGGGAGCTGTTTTTT	CASSMVRNTGELFF
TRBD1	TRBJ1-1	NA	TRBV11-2	TGTGCCAGCAGCCGAAAGGGTTGGACAGGGATGCCTAGCGCTGAAGCTTTCTTT	CASSRKGWTGMPSAEAFF
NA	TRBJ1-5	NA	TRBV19	TGTGCCAGTAGTAGCTTGGCCCGGGGGGGCGGCAATCAGCCCCAGCATTTT	CASSSLARGGGNQPQHF
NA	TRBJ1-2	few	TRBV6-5	TGTGCCAGCAGTTACTCAGACGACATCGATGGCTACACCTTC	CASSYSDDIDGYTF
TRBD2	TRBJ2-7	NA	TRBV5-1	TGCGCCAGCAGCCCGGGACTAGCGGGGGCTTCCTACGAGCAGTACTTC	CASSPGLAGASYEQYF
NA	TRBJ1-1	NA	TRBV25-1	TGTGCCAGCAGTGAATCGGGCAGGGGTACCACTGAAGCTTTCTTT	CASSESGRGTTEAFF
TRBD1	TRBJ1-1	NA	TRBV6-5	TGTGCCAGCACAAAAGTTGGGACAGGGAACACTGAAGCTTTCTTT	CASTKVGTGNTEAFF
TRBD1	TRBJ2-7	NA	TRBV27	TGTGCCAGCAGTCCCGGACAGGGGGCGAAGGACGAGCAGTACTTC	CASSPGQGAKDEQYF
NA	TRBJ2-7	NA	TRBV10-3	TGTGCCATCAAGGCGAACTACGGGCAGTACTTC	CAIKANYGQYF
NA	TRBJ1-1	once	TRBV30	TGTGCCTGGAGTGCCGAGGGCTGGTCCATGGCTTTCTTT	CAWSAEGWSMAFF
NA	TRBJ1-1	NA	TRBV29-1	TGCAGCGTAGCCGAGACTATGAACACTGAAGCTTTCTTT	CSVAETMNTEAFF
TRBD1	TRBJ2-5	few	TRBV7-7	TGTGCCAGCAGCCTAGGGACAGAAGAGACCCAGTACTTC	CASSLGTEETQYF
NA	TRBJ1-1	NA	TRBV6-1	TGTGCCAGCAGTGAAGGGACAGAGAACACTGAAGCTTTCTTT	CASSEGTENTEAFF